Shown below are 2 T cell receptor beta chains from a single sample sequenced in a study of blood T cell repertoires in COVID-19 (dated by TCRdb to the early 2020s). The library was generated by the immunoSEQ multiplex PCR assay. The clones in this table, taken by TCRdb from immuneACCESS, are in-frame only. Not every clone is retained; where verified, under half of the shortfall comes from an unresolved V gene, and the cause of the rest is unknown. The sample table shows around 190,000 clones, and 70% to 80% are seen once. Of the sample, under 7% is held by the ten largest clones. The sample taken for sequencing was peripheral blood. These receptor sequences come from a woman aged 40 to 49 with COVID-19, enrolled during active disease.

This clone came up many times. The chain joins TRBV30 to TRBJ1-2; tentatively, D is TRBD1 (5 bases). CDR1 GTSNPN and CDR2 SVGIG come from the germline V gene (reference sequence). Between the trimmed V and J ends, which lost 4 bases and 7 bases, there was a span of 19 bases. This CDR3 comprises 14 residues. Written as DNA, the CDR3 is TGTGCCTGGATTGCTAGGGGCGGCTCGGTTGGCTACACCTTC. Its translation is CAWIARGGSVGYTF.

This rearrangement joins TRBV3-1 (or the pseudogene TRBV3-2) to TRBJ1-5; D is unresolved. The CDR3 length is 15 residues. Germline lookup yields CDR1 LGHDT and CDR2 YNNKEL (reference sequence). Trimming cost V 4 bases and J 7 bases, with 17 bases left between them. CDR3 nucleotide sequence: TGTGCCAGCAGCCCCCATGGAACCGGAGGGCAGCCCCAGCATTTT. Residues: CASSPHGTGGQPQHF.